These 30 T cell receptor beta chains were all obtained from the same sample, sequenced in a study of blood T cell repertoires in COVID-19 (dated by TCRdb to about 2020). The protocol used for the library was the immunoSEQ multiplex PCR assay. Sourced from immuneACCESS, this table was stored by TCRdb with only in-frame sequences that have V and J called. A share of the clones is absent; for the studies checked, an unresolved V gene accounts for under half, and the remainder has no known explanation. In this sample the table shows 230,000 or so clones, about 87% of which occur a single time. 2.5% of the sample rests with the top ten. The specimen sequenced was PBMCs or T cells enriched from blood (not recorded which). Source of these receptors: a woman aged 35 to 49 with acute COVID-19.

The V call is TRBV5-1, the J call TRBJ2-1, with TRBD2 identical over 8 bases. The CDR3 sequence is 17 residues long. The V and J ends lost 3 bases and 3 bases, in that order; junction bases with no gene match: 11. The germline CDR1 and CDR2 sequences are SGHRS and YFSETQ. The chain's CDR3 is CASSSGLSGSLYNEQFF. The CDR3 nucleotides read TGCGCCAGCAGCTCCGGCCTCAGCGGGAGTCTCTACAATGAGCAGTTCTTC.

The chain carries TRBV18 and TRBJ1-5; no firm D call. This CDR3 contains 13 residues. V lost 1 base to trimming and J lost 6 bases, with 7 bases between them. Germline V gene sequence: CDR1 KGHSH, CDR2 LQKENI. The CDR3 DNA reads TGTGCCAGCTCACCACAGGGAGGTCAGCCCCAGCATTTT. Amino acid sequence: CASSPQGGQPQHF.

The chain carries TRBV2 and TRBJ1-4; unclear D gene. The V gene lost 5 bases and the J gene lost 5 bases, with 15 bases spanning the gap. This CDR3 region has 15 residues. Germline loops: CDR1 SNHLY, CDR2 FYNNEI. The CDR3 DNA is TGTGCCAGCAGTCTTTACACGACTCGGAATGAAAAACTGTTTTTT. Protein: CASSLYTTRNEKLFF.

V usage is TRBV29-1 and J usage is TRBJ2-4; TRBD1 matches at 8 bases. Germline V gives CDR1 SQVTM, CDR2 ANQGSEA. The junction had 4 bases not matched to a gene; V was cut back by 6 bases and J by 6 bases. The CDR3 covers 12 residues. The CDR3 DNA follows: TGCAGCGTGGGACAGGAAGGAAACATTCAGTACTTC. Translation gives CSVGQEGNIQYF.

The V and J genes are TRBV10-3 and TRBJ2-7, with 7 bases that match TRBD1. V dropped 6 bases and J dropped 2; count of bases not matched to a gene: 10. The CDR3 contains 15 residues. Germline values: CDR1 ENHRY, CDR2 SYGVKD. This chain's CDR3 is CAIRERQGSTYEQYF. In DNA, the CDR3 is TGTGCCATCAGAGAGAGACAGGGAAGCACCTACGAGCAGTACTTC.

The chain has TRBV4-1 and TRBJ2-7; D is ambiguous. Germline CDR1 reads MGHRA; CDR2 reads YSYEKL. The CDR3 extends over 13 amino acids. V lost 5 bases, J lost 2 bases, and 10 bases lay in between. CDR3 DNA: TGCGCCAGCAGCGAACTCATAGCCTACGAGCAGTACTTC. It yields the protein CASSELIAYEQYF.

This rearrangement joins TRBV11-2 to TRBJ1-3, with D uncertain. From germline, CDR1 is SGHAT and CDR2 FQNNGV. The CDR3 runs 14 residues. V shed 4 bases and J shed 4 bases, with 11 bases lying between them. The CDR3 loop is CASSSAYGGNTIYF. CDR3 coding DNA: TGTGCCAGCAGCTCCGCCTACGGGGGAAACACCATATATTTT.

This clone was recorded a few times. The V and J genes are TRBV5-6 and TRBJ2-7; TRBD1 matches at 7 bases. Looked up from germline, CDR1 is SGHDT and CDR2 is YYEEEE. The length of the CDR3 is 17 residues. Losses at the gene ends were 0 bases for V and 5 bases for J; bases not matched to a gene: 14. As DNA, the CDR3 is TGTGCCAGCAGCTTGGCCGGTAGCGACAGGGCTAGGGACGAGCAGTACGTC. This translates into CASSLAGSDRARDEQYV.

In this sample, this clone turned up a few times. The chain links TRBV27 to TRBJ2-1; TRBD2 matches at 11 bases. The CDR3 has 15 residues. The ends lost 7 bases at V and 7 bases at J; junction bases unmatched: 9. Germline V gives CDR1 MNHEY, CDR2 SMNVEV (reference sequence). This CDR3 reads CASIPASGRRNEQFF. Written as DNA, the CDR3 is TGTGCCAGCATCCCCGCTAGCGGGAGGAGGAATGAGCAGTTCTTC.

The chain uses TRBV11-2 and TRBJ2-7, with a possible D match to TRBD1 (5 bases). V lost 1 base and J lost 6, with 13 bases in between. CDR1 is SGHAT, CDR2 FQNNGV, per germline. The CDR3 has 14 amino acids. In DNA form, the CDR3 reads TGTGCCAGCAGCTTAGGTTCTGCGACAGCCGAGCAGTACGTC. Translated: CASSLGSATAEQYV.

The chain carries TRBV2 and TRBJ2-3; TRBD2 agrees at 9 bases. V dropped 6 bases and J dropped 4; count of bases not matched to a gene: 14. The germline gives CDR1 SNHLY, CDR2 FYNNEI. This CDR3 region has 17 residues. The chain's CDR3 is CASRPEWGAGGADTQYF. CDR3 DNA: TGTGCCAGCAGGCCCGAATGGGGAGCGGGAGGCGCAGATACGCAGTATTTT.

This sequence joins TRBV4-2 and TRBJ2-5, with a weak D call TRBD2 (6 bases). Germline V gives CDR1 LGHNA, CDR2 YNFKEQ. This CDR3 has 19 residues. The V gene lost 4 bases and the J gene lost 1 base, with 25 bases spanning the gap. The CDR3 here is CASSPSTHASVRGQETQYF. DNA of the CDR3: TGTGCCAGCAGCCCCTCGACCCACGCTAGCGTGCGGGGCCAAGAGACCCAGTACTTC.

This chain uses TRBV27 with TRBJ1-1, with TRBD1 matching 8 bases. J was trimmed by 0 bases and V by 5 bases; bases with no gene match: 11. Germline lookup yields CDR1 MNHEY and CDR2 SMNVEV (reference sequence). The CDR3 loop spans 17 amino acids. The CDR3 DNA sequence: TGTGCCAGCAGTCCCAGGACAGGGCCCGGAGTGAACACTGAAGCTTTCTTT. Amino acid sequence: CASSPRTGPGVNTEAFF.

The V and J genes are TRBV7-8 and TRBJ1-1; D perhaps matches TRBD1 (5 bases). V gave up 5 bases and J gave up 4 bases, with 17 bases separating them. The CDR3 totals 15 residues. From germline, CDR1 is SGHVS and CDR2 FQNEAQ. CDR3 DNA: TGTGCCAGCAGCCCCCAATTCGTAAGGGGCACTGAAGCTTTCTTT. Protein: CASSPQFVRGTEAFF.

The rearrangement links TRBV4-3 to TRBJ2-2; D perhaps matches TRBD2 (5 bases). The ends were cut back, 1 base at V and 0 bases at J, with 9 bases in the middle. Germline assignment: CDR1 LGHNA and CDR2 YSLEER. This CDR3 region has 16 residues. This CDR3 is CASSQGRAANTGELFF. CDR3 DNA: TGCGCCAGCAGCCAAGGGCGGGCCGCGAACACCGGGGAGCTGTTTTTT.

V and J are TRBV2 and TRBJ1-1; D might be TRBD1 (6 bases). The germline gives CDR1 SNHLY, CDR2 FYNNEI. The CDR3 extends over 15 amino acids. With 8 bases removed from V and 4 bases from J, the gap between germline ends came to 20 bases. The CDR3 protein is CASRRLLQGGTEAFF. CDR3 DNA: TGTGCCAGCCGACGTCTGTTACAGGGCGGCACTGAAGCTTTCTTT.

V usage is TRBV5-4 and J usage is TRBJ2-5; 8 nucleotides agree with TRBD1. This CDR3 is 14 amino acids long. J lost 1 base, V lost 4 bases, and 3 bases had no gene match. CDR1 is SGHNT and CDR2 is YYREEE in the germline V gene (reference sequence). The CDR3 sequence is CASSQTGGQETQYF. Written as DNA, the CDR3 is TGTGCCAGCAGCCAAACAGGGGGCCAAGAGACCCAGTACTTC.

The V and J genes are TRBV5-6 and TRBJ2-5, with D unresolved. Trimming took 1 base from V and 7 from J, leaving 5 bases between them. In germline, CDR1 is SGHDT, CDR2 YYEEEE. This CDR3 comprises 11 residues. In nucleotides, the CDR3 is TGTGCCAGCAGCTTGACTGGGACCCAGTACTTC. It codes for CASSLTGTQYF.

This chain links TRBV19 with TRBJ1-1; no reliable D call. The CDR3 is 17 residues long. V was pared by 1 base and J by 6 bases, with 21 bases between. The germline V gene has CDR1 LNHDA and CDR2 SQIVND (reference sequence). The chain's CDR3 is CASSIVPLLAGRAEAFF. The CDR3 nucleotides read TGTGCCAGTAGTATAGTTCCCCTCTTAGCGGGCCGTGCTGAAGCTTTCTTT.

The J gene is TRBJ1-3, the V gene TRBV28, with TRBD1 identical over 12 bases. The germline V gene encodes CDR1 MDHEN and CDR2 SYDVKM. After removal of 5 bases from V and 2 bases from J, the junction contained 4 bases not matched to a gene. This CDR3 is built from 16 residues. CDR3 bases: TGTGCCAGCAGTACGGGACAGGGGGCGGCTGGAAACACCATATATTTT. Translation gives CASSTGQGAAGNTIYF.

The V gene is TRBV10-3, the J gene TRBJ1-2; tentatively, D is TRBD1 (6 bases). V lost 7 bases and J lost 2, with 11 bases in between. CDR1 is ENHRY and CDR2 is SYGVKD in the germline V gene. The CDR3 covers 13 residues. The CDR3: CAITLQGNYGYTF. The CDR3 DNA reads as TGTGCCATCACTCTACAGGGCAACTATGGCTACACCTTC.

This clone has just a few counts. V gene TRBV7-9 combines with J gene TRBJ2-3; TRBD2 matches at 14 bases. The CDR3 consists of 18 residues. V was clipped by 4 bases and J by 0 bases; unmatched bases: 6. The germline V gene has CDR1 SEHNR and CDR2 FQNEAQ (reference sequence). The CDR3 DNA follows: TGTGCCAGCAGCTCCCCCGGGACTAGCGGGAGCAGCACAGATACGCAGTATTTT. This encodes CASSSPGTSGSSTDTQYF.

In this sample, this clone turned up once. V usage is TRBV6-2 or TRBV6-3 and J usage is TRBJ1-1; D unclear. CDR1 is MNHEY and CDR2 is SVGEGT in the germline V gene. Trimming shortened V by 3 bases and J by 3 bases, and 8 bases separated the two germline ends. The CDR3 extends over 13 amino acids. The CDR3 is CASSYVPYTEAFF. CDR3 bases: TGTGCCAGCAGTTATGTTCCGTACACTGAAGCTTTCTTT.

The chain uses TRBV7-8 and TRBJ2-2; 8 bases are a match to TRBD2. Germline loops: CDR1 SGHVS, CDR2 FQNEAQ. After removal of 4 bases from V and 7 bases from J, the junction contained 11 bases not matched to a gene. This CDR3 region has 16 residues. The CDR3 sequence: CASSWGTSGSGGELFF. In DNA, the CDR3 is TGTGCCAGCAGCTGGGGGACTAGTGGGTCGGGCGGGGAGCTGTTTTTT.

The chain is built from TRBV24-1 and TRBJ1-2; 11 nucleotides align to TRBD1. The CDR3 contains 17 residues. J gave up 0 bases and V 3 bases, and 5 bases lay outside the gene matches. Germline values: CDR1 KGHDR, CDR2 SFDVKD. The CDR3 spells CATSDQGTGGPNYGYTF. The CDR3 coding sequence is TGTGCCACCAGTGATCAAGGGACAGGGGGGCCTAACTATGGCTACACCTTC.

The genes are TRBV4-3 and TRBJ1-2, with D possibly being TRBD1 (6 bases). V was shortened by 0 bases and J by 12 bases, with 23 bases between the two germline ends. Germline V gene sequence: CDR1 LGHNA, CDR2 YSLEER. This CDR3 region has 16 residues. CDR3 sequence reads: CASSQEPVGGLGGHTF. CDR3 nucleotides: TGCGCCAGCAGCCAAGAGCCGGTCGGGGGGCTGGGAGGCCACACCTTC.

The CDR3 spells CASSDRDRGPAEAFF. For the CDR3, the DNA is TGCGCCAGCAGCGACCGGGACAGGGGACCTGCTGAAGCTTTCTTT. This chain joins TRBV5-1 and TRBJ1-1; TRBD1 matches 10 bases. CDR1 is SGHRS and CDR2 is YFSETQ in the germline V gene. This CDR3 has 15 amino acids. The V and J ends lost 4 bases and 6 bases, in that order; junction bases with no gene match: 9.

The chain joins TRBV6-5 to TRBJ2-7; 8 nucleotides line up with TRBD1. This CDR3 comprises 15 residues. Per the germline V gene, CDR1 is MNHEY and CDR2 is SVGAGI. The CDR3 is CASSSIGQGSSEQYV. The CDR3 DNA sequence: TGTGCCAGCAGTTCCATCGGACAGGGTTCCTCCGAGCAGTACGTC.

This clone appeared a single time. The V gene is TRBV19, the J gene TRBJ1-6, with unresolved D. Trimming removed 6 bases at V and 0 bases at J, with 9 bases between. Germline loops: CDR1 LNHDA, CDR2 SQIVND (reference sequence). CDR3 size: 15 residues. The CDR3 nucleotides read TGTGCCAGTAGGCCGGGGTACTCCTATAATTCACCCCTCCACTTT. The encoded protein is CASRPGYSYNSPLHF.

This clone was observed once. This CDR3 is CAIRISGASTDTQYF. CDR3 nucleotide sequence: TGTGCCATCAGAATTAGCGGGGCCTCCACAGATACGCAGTATTTT. The chain employs TRBV10-3 and TRBJ2-3; 8 bases agree with TRBD2. Germline V gives CDR1 ENHRY, CDR2 SYGVKD. J lost 2 bases, V lost 6 bases, and 7 bases had no gene match. The CDR3 runs 15 residues.